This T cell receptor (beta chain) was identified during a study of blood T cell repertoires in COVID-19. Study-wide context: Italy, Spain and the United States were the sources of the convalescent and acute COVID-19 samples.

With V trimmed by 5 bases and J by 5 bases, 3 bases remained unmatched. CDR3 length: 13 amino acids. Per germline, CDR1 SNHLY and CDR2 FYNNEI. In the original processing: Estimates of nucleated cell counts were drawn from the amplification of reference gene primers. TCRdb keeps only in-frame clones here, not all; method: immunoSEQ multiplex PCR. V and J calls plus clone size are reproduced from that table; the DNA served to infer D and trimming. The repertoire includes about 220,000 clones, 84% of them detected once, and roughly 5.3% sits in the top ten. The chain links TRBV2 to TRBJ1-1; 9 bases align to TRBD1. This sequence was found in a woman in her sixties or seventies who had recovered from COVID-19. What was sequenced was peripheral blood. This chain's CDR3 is CASSLQGATEAFF. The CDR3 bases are TGTGCCAGCAGTTTACAGGGGGCTACTGAAGCTTTCTTT.